This passage covers 32 T cell receptor beta chains from one sample sequenced in a study of CD8+CD57+ T cells in acquired aplastic anemia. Before being chosen for sequencing, patients had shown CD8+CD57+ cell expansion by flow cytometry. The study profiled TCR beta VDJ and CDR3 using genomic DNA as template. TCRdb recomputed calls from the reads with MiXCR, one row per CDR3 protein. The sample records approximately 300,000 distinct CDR3 sequences, under 60% being singletons. Sequencing input: sorted CD4+, CD8+, or CD8+CD57+ T cells (not recorded which) from PBMCs. These receptors originate from a human donor with aplastic anemia.

This clonotype showed up just once. CDR3 residues: CSARLSTGGLGIKNIQYF. CDR3 in DNA: TGCAGTGCTAGACTTAGCACAGGGGGACTAGGGATTAAAAACATTCAGTACTTC. This chain connects TRBV20-1 to TRBJ2-4; the D call may be TRBD1 or TRBD2 (8 bases each). CDR1 DFQATT and CDR2 SNEGSKA come from the germline V gene (reference sequence). V was cut by 2 bases and J by 4 bases, with 24 bases left in between. CDR3 length: 18 amino acids.

Only a few counts were recorded for this clonotype. V is TRBV24-1 and J is TRBJ1-5; D may be TRBD1 (6 bases). This CDR3 is built from 16 residues. CDR1 is KGHDR, CDR2 SFDVKD, per germline. Trimming stripped 4 bases from V and 2 bases from J, with 14 bases between. The CDR3 coding sequence is TGTGCCACCAGTGAAACAGGGAGTATCGGCAATCAGCCCCAGCATTTT. Translated: CATSETGSIGNQPQHF.

This clonotype was picked up a small number of times. The J gene is TRBJ1-6, the V gene TRBV15; the D gene is possibly TRBD1 (6 bases). The V and J ends lost 2 bases and 10 bases respectively, with 15 bases between them. The germline V gene has CDR1 LNHNV and CDR2 YYDKDF (reference sequence). The CDR3 runs 15 residues. CDR3 sequence: CATSRIVQGKSPLHF. In DNA, the CDR3 is TGTGCCACCAGCAGAATAGTACAGGGCAAATCACCCCTCCACTTT.

This clonotype was detected only once. Germline and junction disagree at one end, which may indicate a read error. The J gene is TRBJ1-2, the V gene TRBV10-3; D gene unclear. The germline gives CDR1 ENHRY, CDR2 SYGVKD. The CDR3 length is 14 residues. The CDR3 loop is CASSHTDGVYGYTF. DNA of the CDR3: TGTGCCAGCAGTCACACGGACGGAGTATATGGCTACACCTTC.

This clonotype appeared once. The chain couples TRBV10-3 to TRBJ1-2; 12 bases are a match to TRBD1. The CDR3 has 15 residues. V dropped 3 bases and J dropped 8; count of bases not matched to a gene: 7. Per the germline V gene, CDR1 is ENHRY and CDR2 is SYGVKD. The CDR3: CAISDTGTGGGGYTF. CDR3 coding DNA: TGTGCCATCAGTGACACCGGGACAGGGGGCGGAGGCTACACCTTC.

The gene calls are TRBV24-1 and TRBJ2-2; TRBD1 might be the D (5 bases). Germline V gives CDR1 KGHDR, CDR2 SFDVKD. The CDR3 totals 14 residues. The germline V and J ends were trimmed by 8 bases and 0 bases, with 9 bases remaining between them. The CDR3 reads CATMDISNTGELFF. CDR3 sequence (DNA): TGTGCCACCATGGACATCTCGAACACCGGGGAGCTGTTTTTT.

The chain has TRBV9 and TRBJ2-7; 8 nucleotides match TRBD2. This CDR3 is 15 amino acids long. Germline V gene sequence: CDR1 SGDLS, CDR2 YYNGEE. The J segment lost 2 bases and the V segment lost 3 bases, leaving 7 bases of the junction unmatched. The CDR3 bases are TGTGCCAGCAGCGCCGGGACTAGTCTTACCTACGAGCAGTACTTC. This codes for CASSAGTSLTYEQYF.

This clonotype appeared many times. The CDR3 DNA follows: TGTGCCACCGACGGGGACACCTACACAGATACGCAGTATTTT. This encodes CATDGDTYTDTQYF. The J gene is TRBJ2-3, the V gene TRBV19; a weak D match, TRBD1 (6 bases). The germline V gene encodes CDR1 LNHDA and CDR2 SQIVND (reference sequence). The V end lost 10 bases, the J end lost 2 bases, and 16 bases lay between the germline ends. This CDR3 spans 14 amino acids.

This clonotype came up many times. The chain links TRBV7-9 to TRBJ1-2, with 8 bases matching TRBD1. The germline V gene has CDR1 SEHNR and CDR2 FQNEAQ (reference sequence). CDR3 size: 15 residues. The junction had 6 bases not matched to a gene; V was cut back by 4 bases and J by 2 bases. The CDR3 spells CASSSGTGENYGYTF. The CDR3 DNA follows: TGTGCCAGCAGCTCGGGGACAGGAGAAAACTATGGCTACACCTTC.

The rearrangement links TRBV7-9 to TRBJ2-3; D is uncertain. Trimming removed 5 bases at V and 2 bases at J, with 17 bases between. Looked up from germline, CDR1 is SEHNR and CDR2 is FQNEAQ (reference sequence). This CDR3 contains 16 residues. For the CDR3, the DNA is TGTGCCAGCAGCCTTGTAGTTCTGGGTTCCACAGATACGCAGTATTTT. Amino acids: CASSLVVLGSTDTQYF.

The rearrangement links TRBV2 to TRBJ2-5, with 8 nucleotides matching TRBD1. Germline trimming cut 9 bases from V and 3 bases from J; bases unmatched to any gene: 12. CDR3 size: 15 residues. The germline gives CDR1 SNHLY, CDR2 FYNNEI. CDR3 bases: TGTGCCAGTCCCCCGCCGGACAGGGCAAAAGAGACCCAGTACTTC. Protein product: CASPPPDRAKETQYF. Filled out from reference TRBV2 and TRBJ2-5, the complete variable domain reads EPEVTQTPSHQVTQMGQEVILRCVPISNHLYFYWYRQILGQKVEFLVSFYNNEISEKSEIFDDQFSVERPDGSNFTLKIRSTKLEDSAMYFCASPPPDRAKETQYFGPGTRLLVL.

At least ten counts were recorded for this clonotype. This chain uses TRBV15 with TRBJ2-4, with 10 positions matching TRBD2. Germline lookup yields CDR1 LNHNV and CDR2 YYDKDF (reference sequence). V dropped 0 bases and J dropped 8; count of bases not matched to a gene: 7. This CDR3 comprises 16 residues. CDR3 protein: CATSREVAGGLYIQYF. CDR3 DNA: TGTGCCACCAGCAGAGAGGTAGCGGGGGGTTTGTACATTCAGTACTTC. Full variable domain (remainder filled in from reference TRBV15 and TRBJ2-4): DAMVIQNPRYQVTQFGKPVTLSCSQTLNHNVMYWYQQKSSQAPKLLFHYYDKDFNNEADTPDNFQSRRPNTSFCFLDIRSPGLGDTAMYLCATSREVAGGLYIQYFGAGTRLSVL.

The chain recombines TRBV30 with TRBJ2-5; D may be TRBD2 (6 bases). The V end was cut by 3 bases, the J end by 5 bases, with 13 bases between. Germline V gene lookup returns CDR1 GTSNPN and CDR2 SVGIG (reference sequence). The CDR3 totals 13 residues. The CDR3 spells CAWREEGRETQYF. In DNA, the CDR3 is TGTGCCTGGAGAGAGGAGGGACGGGAGACCCAGTACTTC.

V is TRBV19 and J is TRBJ2-5, with 9 bases that match TRBD1. Germline CDR1 LNHDA, CDR2 SQIVND (reference sequence). With 9 bases clipped from V and 4 bases from J, the junction kept 6 bases outside the gene matches. The CDR3 loop spans 13 amino acids. CDR3 sequence: CASSEDRGETQYF. CDR3 bases: TGTGCCAGCAGTGAGGACAGGGGAGAGACCCAGTACTTC.

This clonotype occurred a few times. The J gene is TRBJ1-1, the V gene TRBV2, with D unresolved. CDR1 SNHLY and CDR2 FYNNEI come from the germline V gene. The ends were cut back, 2 bases at V and 1 base at J, with 5 bases in the middle. The CDR3 sequence is 13 residues long. CDR3 loop: CASSEQRNTEAFF. CDR3 sequence (DNA): TGTGCCAGCAGTGAACAGAGGAACACTGAAGCTTTCTTT.

J is TRBJ2-3 and V is TRBV5-1; D is unresolved. From germline, CDR1 is SGHRS and CDR2 YFSETQ. Trimming took off 2 bases at V and 0 bases at J, with 10 bases between the two ends. The CDR3 contains 15 residues. CDR3 amino acids: CASSFDVTSTDTQYF. The CDR3 DNA is TGCGCCAGCAGCTTCGACGTAACTAGCACAGATACGCAGTATTTT.

The chain uses TRBV10-3 and TRBJ1-2; possibly TRBD1 for D (6 bases). The V gene's germline CDR1 is ENHRY and CDR2 SYGVKD. The V and J ends lost 0 bases and 4 bases respectively, with 18 bases between them. This CDR3 is built from 17 residues. The CDR3 sequence: CAISESLVLTGAYGYTF. CDR3 bases: TGTGCCATCAGTGAGTCACTGGTTCTTACGGGGGCCTATGGCTACACCTTC.

The V and J genes are TRBV7-9 and TRBJ2-3; weak D call: TRBD2 (5 bases). The CDR3 has 14 amino acids. Trimming stripped 2 bases from V and 5 bases from J, with 11 bases between. Germline lookup yields CDR1 SEHNR and CDR2 FQNEAQ (reference sequence). This CDR3 reads CASSLTLEGDTQYF. Written as DNA, the CDR3 is TGTGCCAGCAGCTTAACTCTTGAGGGAGATACGCAGTATTTT.

This clonotype showed up just a few times. The J gene is TRBJ2-7, the V gene TRBV20-1, with 8 positions matching TRBD1. Germline V gene sequence: CDR1 DFQATT, CDR2 SNEGSKA (reference sequence). The length of the CDR3 is 13 residues. V gave up 5 bases and J gave up 0 bases; unmatched junction bases: 3. The CDR3 region has the DNA TGCAGTGCTGAGGACAGGGCCTCCTACGAGCAGTACTTC. Its protein product is CSAEDRASYEQYF.

As to this clonotype: A much more abundant neighbour one base away suggests this may be a read error. The chain joins TRBV6-6 to TRBJ2-1; a weak D match, TRBD2 (5 bases). The germline CDR1 and CDR2 sequences are MNHNY and SVGAGI (reference sequence). Trimming took off 0 bases at V and 12 bases at J, with 21 bases between the two ends. The CDR3 length is 16 residues. CDR3: CASSYSGAQELGGQFF. CDR3 bases: TGTGCCAGCAGTTACTCGGGAGCTCAGGAGTTGGGTGGGCAGTTCTTC.

In this sample, this clonotype turned up many times. This chain links TRBV3-1 with TRBJ2-1; TRBD1 aligns across 10 bases. This CDR3 is built from 15 residues. Germline assignment: CDR1 LGHDT and CDR2 YNNKEL (reference sequence). The V and J ends lost 4 bases and 8 bases, in that order; junction bases with no gene match: 8. The CDR3 here is CASSPVPGQGYEQFF. Written as DNA, the CDR3 is TGTGCCAGCAGCCCCGTCCCGGGACAGGGGTATGAGCAGTTCTTC.

The genes are TRBV5-1 and TRBJ2-1, with unresolved D. The CDR3 length is 14 residues. Trimming took 0 bases from V and 4 from J, leaving 8 bases between them. The germline gives CDR1 SGHRS, CDR2 YFSETQ. CDR3: CASSLGGIYNEQFF. CDR3 bases: TGCGCCAGCAGCTTGGGTGGGATTTACAATGAGCAGTTCTTC.

This clonotype was detected a few times. This sequence joins TRBV24-1 and TRBJ1-2; D is uncertain. CDR1 KGHDR and CDR2 SFDVKD come from the germline V gene. V gave up 2 bases and J gave up 4 bases, with 13 bases separating them. The CDR3 runs 15 residues. DNA for the CDR3: TGTGCCACCAGTGATTCCGGACGTGGTGGCTATGGCTACACCTTC. Translating it yields CATSDSGRGGYGYTF.

This sequence joins TRBV5-4 and TRBJ2-1, with D possibly TRBD2 on 5 matching bases. Between the trimmed V and J ends, which lost 4 bases and 4 bases, there was a span of 12 bases. The CDR3 runs 14 residues. CDR1 and CDR2 from the germline V gene are SGHNT and YYREEE (reference sequence). The CDR3 spells CASSQSGLYNEQFF. The CDR3 DNA follows: TGTGCCAGCAGCCAGTCGGGGTTGTACAATGAGCAGTTCTTC. Complete variable domain (other parts from reference TRBV5-4 and TRBJ2-1): ETGVTQSPTHLIKTRGQQVTLRCSSQSGHNTVSWYQQALGQGPQFIFQYYREEENGRGNFPPRFSGLQFPNYSSELNVNALELDDSALYLCASSQSGLYNEQFFGPGTRLTVL.

The chain has TRBV7-8 and TRBJ1-1; D perhaps matches TRBD1 (5 bases). CDR3 length equals 13 residues. Germline V gene data show CDR1 as SGHVS and CDR2 as FQNEAQ. V lost 7 bases to trimming and J lost 11 bases, with 20 bases between them. The CDR3 sequence: CASTLGTGGGAFF. In DNA form, the CDR3 reads TGTGCCAGCACCCTAGGGACGGGCGGAGGGGCTTTCTTT.

This clonotype turned up a few times. The rearrangement links TRBV20-1 to TRBJ2-1; no definite D call. V lost 0 bases and J 0 bases, leaving 9 bases between the germline ends. The CDR3 has 15 residues. Germline V gives CDR1 DFQATT, CDR2 SNEGSKA (reference sequence). CDR3 protein: CSARDLRISYNEQFF. CDR3 nucleotides: TGCAGTGCTAGAGATCTCAGAATCTCCTACAATGAGCAGTTCTTC.

This clonotype occurred many times. The chain combines TRBV13 with TRBJ2-1, with TRBD2 identical over 14 bases. Trimming at V came to 8 bases and at J to 1 base, leaving 7 bases not matched to a gene. There are 17 residues in the CDR3. CDR1 is PRHDT and CDR2 is FYEKMQ in the germline V gene (reference sequence). CDR3 protein: CASSGTSGSLSYNEQFF. The CDR3 nucleotides read TGTGCCAGCTCCGGGACTAGCGGGAGTTTGTCCTACAATGAGCAGTTCTTC. Complete variable domain (other parts from reference TRBV13 and TRBJ2-1): AAGVIQSPRHLIKEKRETATLKCYPIPRHDTVYWYQQGPGQDPQFLISFYEKMQSDKGSIPDRFSAQQFSDYHSELNMSSLELGDSALYFCASSGTSGSLSYNEQFFGPGTRLTVL.

Many counts were recorded for this clonotype. The chain combines TRBV3-1 with TRBJ1-3; TRBD1 matches at 10 bases. The CDR3 is 18 amino acids. V was pared by 2 bases and J by 0 bases, with 7 bases of the junction left unmatched. Germline V gene data show CDR1 as LGHDT and CDR2 as YNNKEL (reference sequence). The CDR3 DNA sequence: TGTGCCAGCAGCCAAAGGGGGACAGGGGCGTTCTCTGGAAACACCATATATTTT. Protein: CASSQRGTGAFSGNTIYF.

This clonotype has ten or more counts. This chain connects TRBV27 to TRBJ2-5; 10 bases map to TRBD1. V was clipped by 3 bases and J by 5 bases; unmatched bases: 12. Germline CDR1 MNHEY, CDR2 SMNVEV (reference sequence). The CDR3 sequence is 17 residues long. The CDR3 nucleotides are TGTGCCAGCAGTTTTGCGTTTAGGGACAGGGGAGAGGAGACCCAGTACTTC. This codes for CASSFAFRDRGEETQYF.

This clonotype was seen many times. The rearrangement uses TRBV7-7 and TRBJ2-2; 12 bases are shared with TRBD2. This CDR3 region has 17 residues. With 5 bases clipped from V and 4 bases from J, the junction kept 8 bases outside the gene matches. CDR1 and CDR2 (germline): SSHAT, FNYEAQ (reference sequence). In DNA form, the CDR3 reads TGTGCCAGCAGCCGAGGGGGACTAGCGGGTCTCACCGGGGAGCTGTTTTTT. As protein: CASSRGGLAGLTGELFF.

This clonotype was recorded at least ten times. J is TRBJ2-7 and V is TRBV4-1, with D possibly being TRBD1 (6 bases). CDR1 is MGHRA, CDR2 YSYEKL, per germline. The CDR3 covers 16 residues. The V end was cut by 0 bases, the J end by 4 bases, with 16 bases between. The CDR3 nucleotides read TGCGCCAGCAGCCAAGAGATCCAGGGGTTTACGTACGAGCAGTACTTC. Translated, it gives CASSQEIQGFTYEQYF.

The gene calls are TRBV7-9 and TRBJ2-1, with unresolved D. Germline V gives CDR1 SEHNR, CDR2 FQNEAQ (reference sequence). The CDR3 spans 14 residues. The V end was cut by 1 base, the J end by 8 bases, with 12 bases between. Here the CDR3 DNA reads TGTGCCAGCAGCTTAGTCGGCCAACCGGATGAGCAGTTCTTC. It translates to CASSLVGQPDEQFF.